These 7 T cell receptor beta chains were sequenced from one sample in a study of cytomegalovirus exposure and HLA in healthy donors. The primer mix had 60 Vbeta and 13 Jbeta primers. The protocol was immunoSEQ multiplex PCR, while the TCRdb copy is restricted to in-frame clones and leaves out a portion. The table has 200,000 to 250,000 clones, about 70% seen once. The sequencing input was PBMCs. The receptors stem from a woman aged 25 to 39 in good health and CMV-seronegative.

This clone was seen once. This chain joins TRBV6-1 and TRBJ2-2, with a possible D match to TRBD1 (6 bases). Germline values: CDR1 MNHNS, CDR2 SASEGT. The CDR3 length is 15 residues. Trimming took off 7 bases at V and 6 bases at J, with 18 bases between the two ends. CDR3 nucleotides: TGTGCCAGCAATCAGGGGCCGTTGTCGGCCGGGGAGCTGTTTTTT. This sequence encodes CASNQGPLSAGELFF.

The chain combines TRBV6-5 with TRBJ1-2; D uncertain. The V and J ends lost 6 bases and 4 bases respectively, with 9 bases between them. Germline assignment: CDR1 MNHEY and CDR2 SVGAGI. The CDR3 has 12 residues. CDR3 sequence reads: CASSANSYGYTF. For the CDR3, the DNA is TGTGCCAGCAGCGCCAACTCCTATGGCTACACCTTC.

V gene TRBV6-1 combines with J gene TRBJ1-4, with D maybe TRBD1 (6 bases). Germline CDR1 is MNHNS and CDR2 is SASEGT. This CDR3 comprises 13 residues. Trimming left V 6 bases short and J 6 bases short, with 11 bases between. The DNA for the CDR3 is TGTGCCAGCAGCTTCTCAGGGGATGAAAAACTGTTTTTT. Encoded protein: CASSFSGDEKLFF.

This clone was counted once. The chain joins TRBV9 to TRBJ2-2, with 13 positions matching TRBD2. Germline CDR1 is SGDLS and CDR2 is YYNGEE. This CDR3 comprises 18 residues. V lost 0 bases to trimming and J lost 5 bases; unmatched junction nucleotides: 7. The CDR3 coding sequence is TGTGCCAGCAGCGTAGAGCGCGGACTAGCGGGAGTTACCGGGGAGCTGTTTTTT. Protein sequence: CASSVERGLAGVTGELFF.

The CDR3 loop is CASSPTGGFPYNEQFF. The CDR3 nucleotides are TGTGCCAGCAGCCCGACAGGGGGCTTTCCTTACAATGAGCAGTTCTTC. The rearrangement uses TRBV11-3 and TRBJ2-1; 10 bases fit TRBD1. The CDR3 consists of 16 residues. Trimming at V came to 5 bases and at J to 4 bases, leaving 8 bases not matched to a gene. Germline lookup yields CDR1 SGHNT and CDR2 YENEEA.

This CDR3 is CASSSSTGRYEQYF. For the CDR3, the DNA is TGTGCCAGCAGCTCAAGTACAGGGCGCTACGAGCAGTACTTC. The J gene is TRBJ2-5, the V gene TRBV7-9, with TRBD1 as a possible D gene (6 bases). Gene TRBJ2-7 matches the end of the DNA better, so the J call may be wrong. CDR3 length: 14 amino acids. Germline V lookup: CDR1 SEHNR, CDR2 FQNEAQ (reference sequence).

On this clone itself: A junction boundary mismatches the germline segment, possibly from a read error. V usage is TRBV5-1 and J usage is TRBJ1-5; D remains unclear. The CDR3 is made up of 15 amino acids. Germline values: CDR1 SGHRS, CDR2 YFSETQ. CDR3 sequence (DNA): TGTGCCAGCAGCCTCACCACTGGAGACAATCAGCCCCAGCATTTT. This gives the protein CASSLTTGDNQPQHF.